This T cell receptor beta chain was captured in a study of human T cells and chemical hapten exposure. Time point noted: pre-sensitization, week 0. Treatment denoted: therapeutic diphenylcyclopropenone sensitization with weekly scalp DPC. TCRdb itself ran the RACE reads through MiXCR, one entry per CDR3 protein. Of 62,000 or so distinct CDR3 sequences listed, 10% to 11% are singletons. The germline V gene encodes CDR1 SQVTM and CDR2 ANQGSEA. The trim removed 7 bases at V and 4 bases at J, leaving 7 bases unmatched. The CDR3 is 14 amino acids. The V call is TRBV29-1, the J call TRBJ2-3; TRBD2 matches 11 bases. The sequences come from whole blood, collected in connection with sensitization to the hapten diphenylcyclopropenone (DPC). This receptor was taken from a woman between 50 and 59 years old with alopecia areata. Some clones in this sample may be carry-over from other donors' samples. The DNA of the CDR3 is TGCAGCGGCTCTAGCGGGAGGTCCGCAGATACGCAGTATTTT. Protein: CSGSSGRSADTQYF.